A selection of T cell receptor beta chains follows, all from one sample in a study of T cells after yellow fever vaccination. A single record per CDR3 protein comes from TCRdb applying MiXCR to the 5' RACE reads. The repertoire includes 300,000 to 450,000 distinct CDR3 sequences, about 6.2% of them detected once, and approximately 16% sits in the top ten. Sample: PBMCs, taken 5 days after the yellow fever booster vaccination. These receptors all stem from a man younger than 40 who received the YFV17D yellow fever vaccine. The CDR3 runs from the conserved cysteine through the conserved F or W. The D gene is left open where the match is weak. Clone size is not always given. Where it is, it says once, few, many or a class for expanded clones.

j_call v_call d_call clone_size cdr3_aa cdr3_nt
TRBJ2-2 TRBV27 NA few CASRGTGIWSELFF TGTGCCAGCAGGGGTACAGGGATCTGGTCAGAGCTGTTTTTT
TRBJ1-2 TRBV12-3/TRBV12-4 NA many CASAAPGVGGGYTF TGTGCCAGCGCTGCCCCTGGCGTTGGGGGTGGCTACACCTTC
TRBJ2-7 TRBV27 TRBD1 few CASSTLLTGDHEQYF TGTGCCAGCAGTACCCTCTTGACAGGGGACCACGAGCAGTACTTC
TRBJ2-5 TRBV5-1 TRBD2 NA CASSPGGLAGGSQETQYF TGCGCCAGCAGCCCCGGGGGGCTAGCGGGAGGGTCCCAAGAGACCCAGTACTTC
TRBJ1-1 TRBV4-2 NA NA CASSQDFLTPMGTEAFF TGTGCCAGCAGCCAAGATTTCCTGACCCCGATGGGCACTGAAGCTTTCTTT
TRBJ1-2 TRBV20-1 TRBD1 few CSALLLGQGRANYGYTF TGCAGTGCCTTGTTATTAGGACAGGGAAGAGCTAACTATGGCTACACCTTC
TRBJ2-7 TRBV20-1 NA many CSVRSRGEQYF TGCAGTGTCAGATCGCGGGGCGAGCAGTACTTC
TRBJ2-3 TRBV14 TRBD2 few CASSRRLAGGSTDTQYF TGTGCCAGCAGCCGGAGACTAGCGGGGGGAAGCACAGATACGCAGTATTTT
TRBJ2-7 TRBV14 NA many CASSQVSQGPHEQYF TGTGCCAGCAGCCAAGTTTCGCAGGGTCCCCACGAGCAGTACTTC
TRBJ2-3 TRBV5-8 TRBD1 many CASSSGRTGGTDTQYF TGTGCCAGCAGCTCGGGGCGGACAGGGGGCACAGATACGCAGTATTTT
TRBJ2-7 TRBV2 NA few CATGPNREQYF TGTGCCACGGGGCCGAATCGGGAGCAGTACTTC
TRBJ2-5 TRBV5-4 NA many CASKRVPQETQYF TGTGCCAGCAAGCGGGTACCTCAAGAGACCCAGTACTTC
TRBJ2-2 TRBV11-2 NA many CASSLGYNPTGELFF TGTGCCAGCAGCTTAGGCTACAACCCCACCGGGGAGCTGTTTTTT
TRBJ2-7 TRBV6-1 NA NA CASSLAPDSRYEQYF TGTGCCAGCAGTCTAGCCCCGGACAGTCGCTACGAGCAGTACTTC
TRBJ2-1 TRBV12-3/TRBV12-4 TRBD2 many CASRTAGGDSYNEQFF TGTGCCAGCAGAACGGCGGGAGGGGACTCCTACAATGAGCAGTTCTTC
TRBJ1-4 TRBV20-1 NA many CSAVGGYVEKLFF TGCAGTGCCGTAGGGGGGTATGTTGAAAAACTGTTTTTT
TRBJ2-3 TRBV12-3/TRBV12-4 TRBD1 NA CASSSSTDRDTQYF TGTGCCAGCAGTTCATCCACGGACAGGGATACGCAGTATTTT
TRBJ2-2 TRBV20-1 TRBD2 few CSARDDLAGSLVANTGELFF TGCAGTGCTAGAGATGACCTAGCGGGAAGTCTCGTCGCGAACACCGGGGAGCTGTTTTTT
TRBJ2-5 TRBV10-3 TRBD1 many CAPWGTGRLQETQYF TGTGCCCCCTGGGGGACAGGGCGTTTGCAAGAGACCCAGTACTTC
TRBJ2-1 TRBV12-3/TRBV12-4 TRBD1 many CASRGGSEQFF TGTGCCAGCCGAGGGGGCAGTGAGCAGTTCTTC
TRBJ2-1 TRBV7-3 TRBD2 NA CASSLIPKREGNEQFF TGTGCCAGCAGCTTAATCCCCAAGCGGGAGGGGAATGAGCAGTTCTTC
TRBJ2-1 TRBV5-1 NA many CASSLVQEGYNEQFF TGCGCCAGCAGCCTGGTACAGGAGGGATACAATGAGCAGTTCTTC
TRBJ2-7 TRBV7-2 TRBD2 NA CASSSPGTSAISYEQYF TGTGCCAGCAGCTCACCAGGGACTAGCGCAATCTCCTACGAGCAGTACTTC
TRBJ2-7 TRBV5-1 NA NA CASSLEGSESSEQYF TGCGCCAGCAGCTTGGAAGGCAGCGAGAGCAGCGAGCAGTACTTC